Listed below are T cell receptor beta chains from one sample, sequenced in a study of tumor and adjacent non-tumor tissue in lung cancer. Via MiXCR, TCRdb re-called the multiplex PCR reads, giving one row per CDR3 protein. In the table there are more than 70,000 distinct CDR3 sequences, around 57% of which are singletons. Sequencing used lung tumor tissue. Receptors originate from an older man with non-small cell lung cancer. Both conserved end residues are part of each CDR3. D genes are given only for firm matches. The size entry is marked missing in some rows and otherwise reads once, few, many or a size class.

j_call v_call d_call clone_size cdr3_aa cdr3_nt
TRBJ2-3 TRBV6-5 - - CASSWTRDLVDTQYF TGTGCCAGCAGTTGGACGCGGGACTTGGTAGATACGCAGTATTTT
TRBJ2-1 TRBV19 - - CANSSTRNEQFF TGTGCCAATAGTTCGACTAGAAATGAGCAGTTCTTC
TRBJ2-3 TRBV11-2 - - CVSSPTGISTDTQYF TGTGTCAGCAGCCCCACGGGAATCAGTACAGATACGCAGTATTTT
TRBJ2-7 TRBV6-6 - - CASKIKEAIGEQYF TGTGCCAGCAAGATTAAGGAGGCAATCGGCGAGCAGTACTTC
TRBJ2-2 TRBV24-1 - few CATSDPGLASTGDLFF TGTGCCACCAGCGACCCGGGACTGGCGAGCACCGGGGACCTGTTTTTT
TRBJ2-1 TRBV20-1 TRBD2 many CSARGGAGEDYNEQFF TGCAGTGCTAGAGGGGGAGCGGGAGAAGACTACAATGAGCAGTTCTTC
TRBJ2-3 TRBV12-3/TRBV12-4 TRBD2 once CASSLGLARTVTQYF TGTGCCAGCAGTTTGGGACTAGCGCGCACAGTTACGCAGTATTTT
TRBJ2-7 TRBV6-6 - many CASSYGASRVEQYF TGTGCCAGCAGTTACGGGGCCTCGAGGGTCGAGCAGTACTTC
TRBJ1-5 TRBV4-1 - many CASSQKASQPQHF TGCGCCAGCAGCCAGAAAGCGAGTCAGCCCCAGCATTTT
TRBJ2-5 TRBV29-1 TRBD2 many CSVDTSGGETQYF TGCAGCGTTGATACTAGCGGGGGAGAGACCCAGTACTTC
TRBJ2-3 TRBV29-1 - many CSVVRVSDTQYF TGCAGCGTTGTAAGGGTATCAGATACGCAGTATTTT
TRBJ2-7 TRBV21-1 - - CASSKGQRTGPMGF TGTGCCAGCAGCAAAGGCCAACGGACAGGGCCTATGGGCTTC
TRBJ2-1 TRBV6-1 - - CASTPAIDSVLEQFF TGTGCCAGCACTCCCGCGATAGATTCGGTTCTTGAGCAGTTCTTC
TRBJ1-1 TRBV7-9 - few CASSFPLPNTEAFF TGTGCCAGCAGCTTCCCCTTGCCGAACACTGAAGCTTTCTTT
TRBJ2-7 TRBV5-6 - - CTSRLGPAYEQYF TGTACCAGCAGATTGGGCCCCGCCTACGAGCAGTACTTC
TRBJ2-1 TRBV10-3 - many CAINSGSYNEQFF TGTGCCATCAACTCGGGCTCCTACAATGAGCAGTTCTTC
TRBJ1-2 TRBV29-1 - - CRVTTAGSYGYTF TGCCGCGTTACGACGGCAGGGAGCTATGGCTACACCTTC